These 26 T cell receptor beta chains came from one sample sequenced in a study of cytomegalovirus exposure and HLA in healthy donors. Vbeta (60) and Jbeta (13) primers were used in the PCR. Data came from immunoSEQ multiplex PCR; TCRdb stores just in-frame clones and leaves some out. The table shows around 110,000 clones, with around 75% occurring only once. Sequenced sample: PBMCs. Receptors originate from a female donor in good health and CMV-seronegative.

Here the CDR3 reads CASSTTSGRRDEQYF. CDR3 bases: TGTGCCAGCAGTACAACAAGCGGGAGGCGGGACGAGCAGTACTTC. This chain connects TRBV6-6 to TRBJ2-7; TRBD2 agrees at 9 bases. Per the germline V gene, CDR1 is MNHNY and CDR2 is SVGAGI (reference sequence). The CDR3 has 15 residues. J gave up 5 bases and V 5 bases, and 10 bases lay outside the gene matches.

This sequence joins TRBV11-3 and TRBJ2-5; D is perhaps TRBD2 (5 bases). CDR1 and CDR2 (germline): SGHNT, YENEEA. This CDR3 region has 14 residues. Trimming shortened V by 5 bases and J by 5 bases, and 15 bases separated the two germline ends. The CDR3 nucleotides are TGTGCCAGCAGCGCCCGGACTCGTGGGGAGACCCAGTACTTC. This gives the protein CASSARTRGETQYF. Filled out from reference TRBV11-3 and TRBJ2-5, the complete variable domain reads EAGVVQSPRYKIIEKKQPVAFWCNPISGHNTLYWYLQNLGQGPELLIRYENEEAVDDSQLPKDRFSAERLKGVDSTLKIQPAELGDSAVYLCASSARTRGETQYFGPGTRLLVL.

The chain combines TRBV21-1 with TRBJ1-1; the table's D call of TRBD1 was not tested on the DNA. TRBV21-1 is designated a pseudogene. This CDR3 comprises 15 residues. CDR3 in amino acids: CASSGMRGLNTEAFF. Here the CDR3 DNA reads TGTGCCAGCAGCGGTATGAGGGGGCTGAACACTGAAGCTTTCTTT.

The chain has TRBV9 and TRBJ2-7, with D possibly TRBD1 on 5 matching bases. V lost 2 bases and J 6 bases, leaving 15 bases between the germline ends. The germline CDR1 and CDR2 sequences are SGDLS and YYNGEE. The CDR3 runs to 14 residues. As DNA, the CDR3 is TGTGCCAGCAGCGTCAGGGTTACCTCCGGCGAGCAGTACTTC. This sequence encodes CASSVRVTSGEQYF.

The V call is TRBV12-2, the J call TRBJ2-7; TRBD2 was called by the table and not checked on the DNA. TRBV12-2 is a documented pseudogene. The CDR3 extends over 19 amino acids. This CDR3 reads CASRHRRGSSGSQTSEQYF. CDR3 DNA sequence: TGTGCAAGTCGCCACCGTAGAGGGTCTAGCGGGAGCCAGACTTCCGAGCAGTACTTC.

This chain uses TRBV27 with TRBJ2-5; 9 bases are a match to TRBD1. V gave up 6 bases and J gave up 4 bases; unmatched junction bases: 3. CDR1 MNHEY and CDR2 SMNVEV come from the germline V gene (reference sequence). The CDR3 contains 13 residues. The CDR3 sequence is CASSGQGRETQYF. As DNA, the CDR3 is TGTGCCAGCAGCGGACAGGGGAGAGAGACCCAGTACTTC.

The chain uses TRBV30 and TRBJ2-7, with D unclear. The V end lost 2 bases, the J end lost 2 bases, and 4 bases lay between the germline ends. This CDR3 contains 11 residues. Germline V gives CDR1 GTSNPN, CDR2 SVGIG (reference sequence). The CDR3 region has the DNA TGTGCCTGGAGTCCGGCCTACGAGCAGTACTTC. It codes for CAWSPAYEQYF.

The chain combines TRBV5-5 with TRBJ1-2; 7 bases align to TRBD1. Germline loops: CDR1 SGHKS, CDR2 YYEKEE (reference sequence). With 1 base clipped from V and 7 bases from J, the junction kept 7 bases outside the gene matches. CDR3 size: 14 residues. CDR3 amino acids: CASSLPTGARGYTF. The CDR3 DNA reads TGTGCCAGCAGCTTGCCAACAGGGGCTCGTGGCTACACCTTC.

The CDR3 DNA sequence: TGTGCCAGCAGCTTAAACGGGGGGCGCTCCACAGATACGCAGTATTTT. Protein sequence: CASSLNGGRSTDTQYF. The chain carries TRBV7-3 and TRBJ2-3; D perhaps matches TRBD2 (7 bases). This CDR3 spans 16 amino acids. The V end lost 1 base, the J end lost 2 bases, and 13 bases lay between the germline ends. Germline loops: CDR1 SGHTA, CDR2 FQGTGA.

The V and J genes are TRBV19 and TRBJ2-7; TRBD2 might be the D (6 bases). V lost 6 bases to trimming and J lost 3 bases, with 9 bases between them. The CDR3 spans 12 residues. Looked up from germline, CDR1 is LNHDA and CDR2 is SQIVND (reference sequence). CDR3 residues: CASSGEDYEQYF. CDR3 sequence (DNA): TGTGCCAGTAGCGGGGAGGACTACGAGCAGTACTTC.

This clone was recorded once. V gene TRBV19 combines with J gene TRBJ2-1; D uncertain. This CDR3 spans 15 amino acids. Germline V gene data show CDR1 as LNHDA and CDR2 as SQIVND (reference sequence). Deletions cut 0 bases from V and 0 bases from J, with 6 bases between. CDR3 bases: TGTGCCAGTAGTATAGACCCTTCCTCCTACAATGAGCAGTTCTTC. Encoded protein: CASSIDPSSYNEQFF.

This clone was detected only a few times. The chain recombines TRBV27 with TRBJ2-3; D unresolved. CDR1 is MNHEY and CDR2 is SMNVEV in the germline V gene (reference sequence). Trimming removed 5 bases at V and 2 bases at J, with 11 bases between. The CDR3 runs 14 residues. CDR3 in amino acids: CASSPQYITDTQYF. In DNA form, the CDR3 reads TGTGCCAGCAGTCCTCAATACATCACAGATACGCAGTATTTT.

The chain links TRBV7-6 to TRBJ2-7, with TRBD2 matching 8 bases. Germline V gives CDR1 SGHVS, CDR2 FNYEAQ. The CDR3 contains 14 residues. Unmatched junction bases numbered 4, after V lost 1 base and J lost 5 bases. The CDR3 DNA is TGTGCCAGCAGCTTAGGTACTAGCGGTAACGAGCAGTACTTC. This encodes CASSLGTSGNEQYF.

This clone has a handful of counts. V usage is TRBV28 and J usage is TRBJ2-7, with D uncertain. The CDR3 covers 12 residues. V was pared by 6 bases and J by 3 bases, with 9 bases between. Per the germline V gene, CDR1 is MDHEN and CDR2 is SYDVKM. For the CDR3, the DNA is TGTGCCAGCAGCCTCCCTAGCTACGAGCAGTACTTC. Its translation: CASSLPSYEQYF. Looking up the rest from reference TRBV28 and TRBJ2-7 gives the full variable domain: DVKVTQSSRYLVKRTGEKVFLECVQDMDHENMFWYRQDPGLGLRLIYFSYDVKMKEKGDIPEGYSVSREKKERFSLILESASTNQTSMYLCASSLPSYEQYFGPGTRLTVT.

The chain is built from TRBV10-3 and TRBJ1-5; no clear D. The CDR3 spans 13 residues. Per the germline V gene, CDR1 is ENHRY and CDR2 is SYGVKD. Trimming cost V 4 bases and J 7 bases, with 11 bases left between them. CDR3 sequence (DNA): TGTGCCATCAGTGCTAACGGGGAACAGCCCCAGCATTTT. Translating it yields CAISANGEQPQHF.

This chain links TRBV4-3 with TRBJ2-1; 9 bases line up with TRBD2. V trimming: 0 bases; J trimming: 7 bases; junction bases outside the gene matches: 4. The CDR3 totals 15 residues. Germline loops: CDR1 LGHNA, CDR2 YSLEER. In nucleotides, the CDR3 is TGCGCCAGCAGCCAAGAGGGCGGGAGGGGGAATGAGCAGTTCTTC. It encodes CASSQEGGRGNEQFF.

This clone was counted a single time. The CDR3 sequence is CASSQRTESLYGYTF. The CDR3 DNA reads as TGTGCCAGCAGCCAACGGACAGAAAGCCTTTATGGCTACACCTTC. The chain employs TRBV13 and TRBJ1-2; D is possibly TRBD1 (6 bases). The CDR3 sequence is 15 residues long. Germline V gene lookup returns CDR1 PRHDT and CDR2 FYEKMQ (reference sequence). The V gene lost 5 bases and the J gene lost 5 bases, with 18 bases spanning the gap.

This clone was counted between two and nine times. The J gene is TRBJ1-1, the V gene TRBV30, with D tentatively TRBD1 (5 bases). The CDR3 runs to 12 residues. The V end was cut by 1 base, the J end by 6 bases, with 9 bases between. Germline CDR1 reads GTSNPN; CDR2 reads SVGIG (reference sequence). CDR3 bases: TGTGCCTGGAGTGCAGGGTGGTCTGAAGCTTTCTTT. It encodes CAWSAGWSEAFF.

The chain links TRBV2 to TRBJ2-1; perhaps TRBD2 as D (6 bases). V was pared by 3 bases and J by 0 bases, with 9 bases between. The CDR3 runs 15 residues. The germline V gene encodes CDR1 SNHLY and CDR2 FYNNEI. The CDR3 spells CASSEEGSSYNEQFF. The CDR3 DNA follows: TGTGCCAGCAGTGAGGAGGGAAGCTCCTACAATGAGCAGTTCTTC.

J is TRBJ2-1 and V is TRBV2; 7 nucleotides agree with TRBD2. V was pared by 5 bases and J by 4 bases, with 14 bases of the junction left unmatched. Germline CDR1 SNHLY, CDR2 FYNNEI. The CDR3 sequence is 17 residues long. Written as DNA, the CDR3 is TGTGCCAGCAGTTCCCCGGGTGGAGCGGGATTGTACAATGAGCAGTTCTTC. Its translation is CASSSPGGAGLYNEQFF.

The chain is built from TRBV19 and TRBJ1-4, with a possible D match to TRBD1 (6 bases). Germline V gives CDR1 LNHDA, CDR2 SQIVND (reference sequence). The CDR3 runs 14 residues. Trimming cost V 5 bases and J 4 bases, with 11 bases left between them. CDR3 residues: CASSLGGVNEKLFF. The DNA of the CDR3 is TGTGCCAGTAGTCTAGGGGGGGTTAATGAAAAACTGTTTTTT.

This sequence joins TRBV7-2 and TRBJ2-7, with 7 bases lining up with TRBD1. Unmatched junction bases numbered 7, after V lost 3 bases and J lost 5 bases. The CDR3 has 14 residues. Looked up from germline, CDR1 is SGHTA and CDR2 is FQGNSA. CDR3: CASSFDRVGDEQYF. The CDR3, as DNA: TGTGCCAGCAGCTTTGACAGGGTAGGGGACGAGCAGTACTTC.

V and J are TRBV7-9 and TRBJ2-3; 14 bases are a match to TRBD2. The CDR3 loop spans 16 amino acids. Germline values: CDR1 SEHNR, CDR2 FQNEAQ (reference sequence). Trimming at V came to 5 bases and at J to 7 bases, leaving 8 bases not matched to a gene. The CDR3 nucleotides are TGTGCCAGCAGCCCTGGGACTAGCGGGAGTGGAAATACGCAGTATTTT. This gives the protein CASSPGTSGSGNTQYF.

CDR3 sequence (DNA): TGTGCCAGCAGCTCTATCGGGGAGACAGATACGCAGTATTTT. This codes for CASSSIGETDTQYF. The V and J genes are TRBV7-9 and TRBJ2-3; maybe TRBD2 (5 bases). CDR3 length equals 14 residues. With 4 bases removed from V and 3 bases from J, the gap between germline ends came to 11 bases. CDR1 and CDR2 (germline): SEHNR, FQNEAQ (reference sequence).

This rearrangement joins TRBV27 to TRBJ1-5, with TRBD1 identical over 9 bases. The V gene's germline CDR1 is MNHEY and CDR2 SMNVEV (reference sequence). Unmatched junction bases numbered 9, after V lost 5 bases and J lost 4 bases. The CDR3 covers 16 residues. In nucleotides, the CDR3 is TGTGCCAGCAGTCCTTCCCGACAGGGGGGAAATCAGCCCCAGCATTTT. Residues: CASSPSRQGGNQPQHF.

This clone was found once. The chain has TRBV5-4 and TRBJ2-3; D gene unclear. From germline, CDR1 is SGHNT and CDR2 YYREEE (reference sequence). CDR3 length equals 16 residues. Trimming cost V 4 bases and J 0 bases, with 15 bases left between them. The CDR3 reads CASSPKRESSTDTQYF. The CDR3, as DNA: TGTGCCAGCAGCCCCAAGAGAGAATCTAGCACAGATACGCAGTATTTT.